The TCR beta chain described here comes from a study of shared T cell receptors in the human thymus. This clone was found a few times. Repertoires were generated with immunoSEQ multiplex PCR, while TCRdb's copy carries only in-frame clones and drops some. The sample consists of roughly 710,000 clones, 80% to 90% of them appearing once. This CDR3 is 15 amino acids long. Germline CDR1 reads MNHEY; CDR2 reads SMNVEV (reference sequence). V gave up 5 bases and J gave up 4 bases, with 17 bases separating them. This sample also belongs to another study, concerning human thymus T cells. From that second work: Resections from corrective heart surgery provided thymus tissue. Across thymic and blood repertoires, the usage of V and J genes appeared to be biased. Unrelated individuals were reported by related research to share highly overlapping thymic repertoires.

J is TRBJ1-1 and V is TRBV27, with D hard to call. The sequence was obtained from a girl under two years old with a congenital heart defect. Sample: thymocytes. This chain's CDR3 is CASSLRPGGSTEAFF. CDR3 DNA: TGTGCCAGCAGTCTCAGACCGGGAGGGAGCACTGAAGCTTTCTTT.